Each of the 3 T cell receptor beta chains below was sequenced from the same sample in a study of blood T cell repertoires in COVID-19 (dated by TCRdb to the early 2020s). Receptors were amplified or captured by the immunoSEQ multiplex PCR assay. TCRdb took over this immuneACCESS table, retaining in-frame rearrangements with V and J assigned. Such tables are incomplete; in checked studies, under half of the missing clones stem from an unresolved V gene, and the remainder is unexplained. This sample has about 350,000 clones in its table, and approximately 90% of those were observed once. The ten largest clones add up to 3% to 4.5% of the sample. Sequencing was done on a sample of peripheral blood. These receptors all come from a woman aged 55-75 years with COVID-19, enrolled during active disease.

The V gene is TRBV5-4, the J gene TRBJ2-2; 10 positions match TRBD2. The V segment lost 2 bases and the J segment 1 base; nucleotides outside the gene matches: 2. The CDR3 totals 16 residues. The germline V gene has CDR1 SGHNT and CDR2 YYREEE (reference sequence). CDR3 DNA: TGTGCCAGCAGCTTCGGACTAGCGGAGAACACCGGGGAGCTGTTTTTT. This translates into CASSFGLAENTGELFF.

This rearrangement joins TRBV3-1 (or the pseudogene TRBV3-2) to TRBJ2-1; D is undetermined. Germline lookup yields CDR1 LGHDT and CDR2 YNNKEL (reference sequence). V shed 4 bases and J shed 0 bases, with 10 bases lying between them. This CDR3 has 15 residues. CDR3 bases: TGTGCCAGCAGCCGCGTGCATTCCTCCTACAATGAGCAGTTCTTC. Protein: CASSRVHSSYNEQFF.

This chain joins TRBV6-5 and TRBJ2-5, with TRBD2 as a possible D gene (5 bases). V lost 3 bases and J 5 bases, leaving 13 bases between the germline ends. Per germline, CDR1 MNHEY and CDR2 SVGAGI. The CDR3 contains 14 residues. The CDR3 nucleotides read TGTGCCAGCAGTTATCAACGCGGGCTTGAGACCCAGTACTTC. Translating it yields CASSYQRGLETQYF.